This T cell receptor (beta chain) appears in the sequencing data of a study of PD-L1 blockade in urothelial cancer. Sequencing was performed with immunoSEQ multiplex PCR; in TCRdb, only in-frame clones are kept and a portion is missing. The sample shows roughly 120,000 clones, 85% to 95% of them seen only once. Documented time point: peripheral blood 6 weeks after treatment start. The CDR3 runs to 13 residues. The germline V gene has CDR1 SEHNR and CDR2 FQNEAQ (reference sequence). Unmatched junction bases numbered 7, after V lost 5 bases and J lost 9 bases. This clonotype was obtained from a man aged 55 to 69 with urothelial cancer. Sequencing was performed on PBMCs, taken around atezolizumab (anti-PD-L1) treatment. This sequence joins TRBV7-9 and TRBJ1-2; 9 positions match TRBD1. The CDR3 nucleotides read TGTGCCAGCAGCCGGGGACAGGGAGATAGCTACACCTTC. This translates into CASSRGQGDSYTF.